This T cell receptor beta chain was sequenced during a study of blood T cells in healthy people across ages. Study conclusions and caveats: The unknown donor CMV status may have confounded expanded clonotype changes.

This clonotype came up many times. Antigen specificity is unknown. It was ten milliliters of peripheral blood that were drawn from each donor. A second PCR of 7 to 11 cycles used a sample-barcoded 5' primer and a J-beta primer mix. Using its own MiXCR run on the 5' RACE reads, TCRdb lists one record per CDR3 protein. The repertoire consists of around 900,000 distinct CDR3 sequences, with 29% occurring once and the leading ten covering around a sixth. The germline gives CDR1 SEHNR, CDR2 FQNEAQ (reference sequence). Trimming shortened V by 3 bases and J by 6 bases, and 13 bases separated the two germline ends. This CDR3 contains 14 residues.

The genes are TRBV7-9 and TRBJ2-3; D is uncertain. Material for sequencing was blood. This clonotype originated in a woman older than 75 in good health. CDR3 nucleotides: TGTGCCAGCAGCTTGCCTAACCCCGGGGATACGCAGTATTTT. This gives the protein CASSLPNPGDTQYF.